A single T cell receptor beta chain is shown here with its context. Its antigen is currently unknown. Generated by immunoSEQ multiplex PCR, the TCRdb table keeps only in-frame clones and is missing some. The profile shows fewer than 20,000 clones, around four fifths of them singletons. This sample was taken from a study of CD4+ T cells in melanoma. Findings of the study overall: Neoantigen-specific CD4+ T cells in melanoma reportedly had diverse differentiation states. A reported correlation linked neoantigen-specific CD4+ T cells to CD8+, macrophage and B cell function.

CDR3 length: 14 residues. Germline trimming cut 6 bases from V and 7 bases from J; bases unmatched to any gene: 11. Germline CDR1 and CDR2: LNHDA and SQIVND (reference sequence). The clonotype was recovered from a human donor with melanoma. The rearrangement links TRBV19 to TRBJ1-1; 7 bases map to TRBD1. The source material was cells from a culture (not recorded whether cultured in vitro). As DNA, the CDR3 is TGTGCCAGTAGGAAGATACAGGGGCGGAATGAAGCTTTCTTT. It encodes CASRKIQGRNEAFF.